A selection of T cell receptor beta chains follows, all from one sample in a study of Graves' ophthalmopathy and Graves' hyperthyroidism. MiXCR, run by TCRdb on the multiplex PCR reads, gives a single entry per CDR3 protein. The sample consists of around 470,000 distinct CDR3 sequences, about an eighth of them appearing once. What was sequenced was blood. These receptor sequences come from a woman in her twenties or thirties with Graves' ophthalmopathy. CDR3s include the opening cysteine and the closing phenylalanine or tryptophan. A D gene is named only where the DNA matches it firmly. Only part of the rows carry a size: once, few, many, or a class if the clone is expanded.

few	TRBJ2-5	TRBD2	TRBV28	CASRKAGRSETQYF	TGTGCCAGCAGGAAAGCGGGACGCTCGGAGACCCAGTACTTC
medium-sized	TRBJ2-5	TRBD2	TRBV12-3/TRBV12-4	CASRPGGGHLPQYF	TGTGCCAGCAGGCCAGGCGGGGGGCACCTCCCCCAGTACTTC
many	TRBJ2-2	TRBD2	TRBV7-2	CASSFASGSGTGELFF	TGTGCCAGCAGCTTTGCTAGCGGGAGTGGGACCGGGGAGCTGTTTTTT
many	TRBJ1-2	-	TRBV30	CAWRQQNYGYTF	TGTGCCTGGAGGCAACAGAACTATGGCTACACCTTC
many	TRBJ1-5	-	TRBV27	CASRGSQALNQPQHF	TGTGCCAGCAGAGGAAGCCAGGCGCTCAATCAGCCCCAGCATTTT
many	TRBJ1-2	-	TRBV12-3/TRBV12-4	CASSTGLLIYGYTF	TGTGCCAGCAGTACGGGACTCCTAATCTATGGCTACACCTTC
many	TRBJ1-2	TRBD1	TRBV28	CASSWAPATGNYGYTF	TGTGCCAGCAGTTGGGCCCCCGCGACAGGGAACTATGGCTACACCTTC
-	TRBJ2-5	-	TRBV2	CASSESGRRGGTQYF	TGTGCCAGCAGTGAATCGGGAAGACGGGGAGGGACCCAGTACTTC
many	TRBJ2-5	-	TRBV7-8	CASSFGTGAHQETQYF	TGTGCCAGCAGCTTTGGGACGGGGGCCCACCAAGAGACCCAGTACTTC
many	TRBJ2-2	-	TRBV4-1	CASSQALGSGELFF	TGCGCCAGCAGCCAGGCATTGGGGTCCGGGGAGCTGTTTTTT
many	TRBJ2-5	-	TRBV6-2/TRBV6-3	CASRTTRIETQYF	TGTGCCAGCAGGACTACCCGTATAGAGACCCAGTACTTC
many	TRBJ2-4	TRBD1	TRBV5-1	CASSTGTGGAKNIQYF	TGCGCCAGCAGCACCGGGACAGGGGGAGCCAAAAACATTCAGTACTTC
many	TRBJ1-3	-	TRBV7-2	CATRTPGNTIYF	TGTGCCACCCGGACACCTGGAAACACCATATATTTT
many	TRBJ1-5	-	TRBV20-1	CSARNGRAFSNQPQHF	TGCAGTGCCAGGAACGGGCGAGCGTTTAGCAATCAGCCCCAGCATTTT
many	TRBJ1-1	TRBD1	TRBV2	CASGTGEVLAFF	TGTGCCTCTGGGACAGGGGAGGTTTTAGCTTTCTTT
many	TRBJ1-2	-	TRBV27	CASRDGPANYGYTF	TGTGCCAGCAGAGACGGCCCCGCCAACTATGGCTACACCTTC
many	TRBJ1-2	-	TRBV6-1	CASSEEIHLNYGYTF	TGTGCCAGCAGTGAAGAGATACACCTGAACTATGGCTACACCTTC
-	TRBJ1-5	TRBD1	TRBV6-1	CASSTTGVGVNQPQHF	TGTGCCAGCAGTACGACAGGGGTCGGAGTTAATCAGCCCCAGCATTTT
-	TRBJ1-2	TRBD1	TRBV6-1	CATRWTGDYGYTF	TGTGCCACCCGCTGGACAGGAGACTATGGCTACACCTTC
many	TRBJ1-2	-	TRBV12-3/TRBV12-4	CASRKDRLYGYTF	TGTGCCAGCAGAAAGGACAGACTCTATGGCTACACCTTC
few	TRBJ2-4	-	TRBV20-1	CSAQAGFLAKNIKYF	TGCAGTGCTCAGGCGGGGTTTCTAGCCAAAAACATTAAGTACTTC
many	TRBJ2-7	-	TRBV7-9	CASRQWVDEQYF	TGTGCCAGCAGACAGTGGGTGGACGAGCAGTACTTC
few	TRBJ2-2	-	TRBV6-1	CASSDFVVYNTGELFF	TGTGCCAGCAGTGATTTCGTGGTGTATAACACCGGGGAGCTGTTTTTT
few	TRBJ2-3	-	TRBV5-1	CASSPAKRDSYIDTQYF	TGCGCCAGCAGCCCCGCGAAGCGGGACAGCTACATAGATACGCAGTATTTT
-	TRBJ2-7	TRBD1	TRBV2	CASSHRQGIDEQYF	TGTGCCAGCAGCCACAGACAGGGGATCGACGAGCAGTACTTC
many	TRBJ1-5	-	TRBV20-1	CSAIISNQPQHF	TGCAGTGCTATTATTAGCAATCAGCCCCAGCATTTT
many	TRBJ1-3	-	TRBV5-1	CASSPGASGNTIYF	TGCGCCAGCAGCCCGGGGGCGTCCGGAAACACCATATATTTT
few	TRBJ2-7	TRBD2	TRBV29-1	CSVETLGGYSYEQYF	TGCAGCGTTGAGACCTTGGGAGGGTATTCCTACGAGCAGTACTTC
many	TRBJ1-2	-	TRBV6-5	CASSSGPLHYGYTF	TGTGCCAGCAGTTCAGGGCCTCTCCACTATGGCTACACCTTC
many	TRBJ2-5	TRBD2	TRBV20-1	CRVWSSGGEETQYF	TGCAGGGTGTGGAGTAGCGGGGGGGAAGAGACCCAGTACTTC
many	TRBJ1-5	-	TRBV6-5	CASRSKASAGGANQPQHF	TGTGCCAGCAGATCAAAAGCCTCCGCTGGAGGGGCCAATCAGCCCCAGCATTTT
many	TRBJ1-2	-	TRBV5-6	CASSLNTGSTGYTF	TGTGCCAGCAGCTTGAATACAGGGTCGACTGGCTACACCTTC
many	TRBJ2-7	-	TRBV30	CAWRHPRTVGMGEQYF	TGTGCCTGGAGGCACCCTCGGACAGTCGGGATGGGGGAGCAGTACTTC
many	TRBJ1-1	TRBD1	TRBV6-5	CASSYSGTGASEAFF	TGTGCCAGCAGTTACTCAGGGACAGGGGCCTCTGAAGCTTTCTTT
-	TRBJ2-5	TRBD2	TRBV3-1	CASSRLAGGKYQETQYF	TGTGCCAGCAGCCGACTAGCGGGAGGGAAGTACCAAGAGACCCAGTACTTC
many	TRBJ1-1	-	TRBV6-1	CASSERGRVIGTEAFF	TGTGCCAGCAGTGAACGGGGCAGGGTGATTGGCACTGAAGCTTTCTTT
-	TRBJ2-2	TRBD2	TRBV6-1	CASNGGMPGELFF	TGTGCCAGTAACGGGGGGATGCCCGGGGAGCTGTTTTTT
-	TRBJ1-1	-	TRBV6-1	CASSEGPGQGKTEAFF	TGTGCCAGCAGTGAAGGCCCGGGGCAGGGGAAAACTGAAGCTTTCTTT
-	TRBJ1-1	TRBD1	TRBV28	CASKTGGPSTEAFF	TGTGCCAGCAAAACAGGGGGCCCGAGCACTGAAGCTTTCTTT